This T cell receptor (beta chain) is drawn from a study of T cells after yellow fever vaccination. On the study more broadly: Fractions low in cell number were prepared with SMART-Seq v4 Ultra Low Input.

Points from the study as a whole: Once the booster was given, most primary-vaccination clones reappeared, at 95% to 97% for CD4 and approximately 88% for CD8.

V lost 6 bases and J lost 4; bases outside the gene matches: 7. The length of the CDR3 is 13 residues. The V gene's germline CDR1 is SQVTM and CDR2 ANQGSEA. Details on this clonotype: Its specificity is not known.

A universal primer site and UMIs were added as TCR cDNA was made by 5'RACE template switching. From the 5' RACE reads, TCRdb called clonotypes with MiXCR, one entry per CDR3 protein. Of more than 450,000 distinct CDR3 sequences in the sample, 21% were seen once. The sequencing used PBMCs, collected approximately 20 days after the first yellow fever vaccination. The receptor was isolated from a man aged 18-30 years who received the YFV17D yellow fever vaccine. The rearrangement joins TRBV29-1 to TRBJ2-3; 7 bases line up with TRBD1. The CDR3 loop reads CSVKNQGADTQYF. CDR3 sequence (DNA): TGCAGCGTCAAGAACCAGGGGGCAGATACGCAGTATTTT.